Sequencing of this T cell receptor (beta chain) was carried out in a study of blood T cell repertoires in COVID-19. Looking at the study overall: Donors in the United States, Italy and Spain gave samples during acute or convalescent COVID-19.

Authors' processing steps: Amplifying reference gene primers gave estimates of nucleated cell counts. Profiled with immunoSEQ multiplex PCR; TCRdb holds only in-frame clones, not every one. Clonal size and the V and J genes are those of that table, whereas D and trimming came from the DNA. Of about 120,000 clones in the sample, around 85% were seen once. CDR3 length: 15 amino acids. Germline trimming cut 3 bases from V and 2 bases from J; bases unmatched to any gene: 3. Germline CDR1 reads MGHRA; CDR2 reads YSYEKL. The sequence was obtained from a human donor in a cohort sampled during active COVID-19. Sequencing used peripheral blood. The J gene is TRBJ1-3, the V gene TRBV4-1; 8 bases map to TRBD1. This chain's CDR3 is CASSQMDRAGNTIYF. The CDR3 DNA follows: TGCGCCAGCAGCCAGATGGACAGGGCTGGAAACACCATATATTTT.